This TCR beta chain was identified in a study of identical twins. Concerning this clonotype itself: As yet, its antigen is unknown.

TCRdb ran MiXCR on the 5' RACE reads and lists one entry per CDR3 protein. This table holds around 1.7 million distinct CDR3 sequences, about 32% found once. Germline loops: CDR1 SGHRS, CDR2 YFSETQ. CDR3 length: 15 amino acids. Trimming cost V 0 bases and J 4 bases, with 14 bases left between them. Overall study findings and caveats: Insertions were reduced in abundant cord blood beta clonotypes but not in memory repertoires.

Sequenced input: cord blood. This TCR derives from a newborn girl in good health. The rearrangement links TRBV5-1 to TRBJ2-7, with D perhaps TRBD1 (6 bases). The CDR3, as DNA: TGCGCCAGCAGCTTGGGTGTTGGACAGCTATACGAGCAGTACTTC. Protein sequence: CASSLGVGQLYEQYF.